This record looks at one T cell receptor (beta chain) sequence and its context. Recruitment covered 25 or so US areas and drew participants whose ages spanned about 18 to 95 years. Profiling relied on immunoSEQ multiplex PCR, and the TCRdb table lists in-frame clones only, not all of them. This repertoire shows approximately 280,000 clones, roughly 85% found once; its top ten account for 2.5% to 3%. This specimen comes from a study of blood T cell repertoires in COVID-19. About the study: Both acute and convalescent COVID-19 samples were obtained from the United States, Italy and Spain. PBMCs, B-cell-depleted T cells, or T cells were the source of the cDNA or gDNA that made up the material.

The sequenced sample consisted of PBMCs or T cells enriched from blood (not recorded which). This receptor was obtained from a woman aged 50 to 65 who had recovered from COVID-19.

CDR3 protein: CAWNQQGARQPQHF. The CDR3 DNA reads TGTGCCTGGAACCAACAGGGGGCTAGACAGCCCCAGCATTTT. The chain employs TRBV30 and TRBJ1-5; 9 bases are a match to TRBD1. V lost 4 bases to trimming and J lost 7 bases; unmatched junction nucleotides: 8. The germline gives CDR1 GTSNPN, CDR2 SVGIG (reference sequence). The CDR3 runs 14 residues.